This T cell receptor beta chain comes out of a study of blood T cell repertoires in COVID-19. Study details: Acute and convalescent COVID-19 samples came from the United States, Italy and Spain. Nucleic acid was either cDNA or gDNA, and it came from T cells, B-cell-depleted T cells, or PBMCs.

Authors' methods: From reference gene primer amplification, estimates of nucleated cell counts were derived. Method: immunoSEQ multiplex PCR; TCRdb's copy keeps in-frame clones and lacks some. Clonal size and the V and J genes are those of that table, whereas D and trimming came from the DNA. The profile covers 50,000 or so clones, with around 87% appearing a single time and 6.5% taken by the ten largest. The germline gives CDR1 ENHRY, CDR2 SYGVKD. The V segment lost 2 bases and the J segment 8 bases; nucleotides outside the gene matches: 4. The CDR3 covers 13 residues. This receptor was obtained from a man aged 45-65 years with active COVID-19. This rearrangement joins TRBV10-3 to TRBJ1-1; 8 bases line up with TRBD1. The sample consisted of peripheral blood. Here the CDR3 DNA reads TGTGCCATCAGTGAGCAGGGACAGGCGGAAGCTTTCTTT. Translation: CAISEQGQAEAFF.